Presented here are 24 T cell receptor beta chains from one specimen sequenced in a study of T cells after posttransplantation cyclophosphamide. Produced via immunoSEQ multiplex PCR; TCRdb's table is partial and in-frame only. This sample has a few thousand clones, with 80% found just once. Treatment was busulfan-fludarabine conditioning, a marrow graft, and cyclophosphamide on days +3 and +4. The source material was PBMCs, sampled after allogeneic stem cell transplant with posttransplant cyclophosphamide. These TCRs come from a male patient in his fifties who received an allogeneic stem cell transplant from a related donor and was CMV-positive. Some T cells may originate from the graft donor.

This clone was seen only a few times. J is TRBJ2-2 and V is TRBV4-3; 11 bases line up with TRBD2. V shed 0 bases, J shed 1 base, and the junction held 4 bases outside the gene matches. The germline gives CDR1 LGHNA, CDR2 YSLEER. The CDR3 extends over 18 amino acids. DNA for the CDR3: TGCGCCAGCAGCCAAGATCGTACTAGCGGGGGGAACACCGGGGAGCTGTTTTTT. It codes for CASSQDRTSGGNTGELFF.

In nucleotides, the CDR3 is TGTGCCAGCAGCCCGCGGACAGGGTGGCCAGATACGCAGTATTTT. It translates to CASSPRTGWPDTQYF. This chain links TRBV11-2 with TRBJ2-3, with TRBD1 matching 8 bases. The CDR3 consists of 15 residues. J gave up 4 bases and V 5 bases, and 8 bases lay outside the gene matches. Germline-derived CDR1 and CDR2 are SGHAT and FQNNGV.

This chain joins TRBV5-1 and TRBJ2-3; 7 bases agree with TRBD1. Per the germline V gene, CDR1 is SGHRS and CDR2 is YFSETQ. Unmatched junction bases numbered 2, after V lost 0 bases and J lost 1 base. The CDR3 has 15 amino acids. The CDR3 nucleotides are TGCGCCAGCAGCTTGGGGGACAGCCGCACAGATACGCAGTATTTT. Its protein product is CASSLGDSRTDTQYF.

V is TRBV19 and J is TRBJ1-2; the D gene is possibly TRBD1 (6 bases). The CDR3 covers 13 residues. V dropped 5 bases and J dropped 8 bases, with 15 bases sitting between them. Germline CDR1 and CDR2: LNHDA and SQIVND (reference sequence). CDR3 region: CASSSQDSFGYTF. The CDR3 region has the DNA TGTGCCAGTAGTTCACAGGACAGCTTCGGCTACACCTTC.

The chain employs TRBV9 and TRBJ2-6; D remains unclear. Germline V gene lookup returns CDR1 SGDLS and CDR2 YYNGEE. The CDR3 has 14 amino acids. Trimming left V 2 bases short and J 4 bases short, with 7 bases between. CDR3 loop: CASSVEPGANVLTF. CDR3 nucleotides: TGTGCCAGCAGCGTGGAGCCCGGGGCCAACGTCCTGACTTTC.

The chain joins TRBV18 to TRBJ2-7; D is unclear. Per germline, CDR1 KGHSH and CDR2 LQKENI. CDR3 size: 16 residues. Trimming removed 2 bases at V and 0 bases at J, with 14 bases between. CDR3 sequence reads: CASSPKRGGPSYEQYF. The CDR3 nucleotides are TGTGCCAGCTCACCAAAACGCGGTGGCCCCTCCTACGAGCAGTACTTC.

This sequence joins TRBV6-5 and TRBJ2-7; D is perhaps TRBD2 (5 bases). Trimming pared 7 bases from V and 1 base from J, leaving 11 bases between. In germline, CDR1 is MNHEY, CDR2 SVGAGI. This CDR3 has 13 amino acids. CDR3 amino acids: CASNRGASYEQYF. Written as DNA, the CDR3 is TGTGCCAGCAATCGGGGAGCGTCCTACGAGCAGTACTTC.

This chain links TRBV15 with TRBJ1-3; D gene ambiguous. CDR3 length equals 19 residues. The germline V and J ends were trimmed by 0 bases and 3 bases, with 21 bases remaining between them. Germline CDR1 is LNHNV and CDR2 is YYDKDF (reference sequence). The chain's CDR3 is CATSRESPGWLGSGNTIYF. In nucleotides, the CDR3 is TGTGCCACCAGCAGAGAGAGCCCAGGATGGTTGGGTAGTGGAAACACCATATATTTT.

This chain links TRBV6-1 with TRBJ2-1; TRBD1 might be the D (5 bases). The CDR3 consists of 14 residues. Germline V CDR1 and CDR2: MNHNS, SASEGT. The germline V and J ends were trimmed by 2 bases and 8 bases, with 13 bases remaining between them. Here the CDR3 reads CASSEPGRAYEQFF. In nucleotides, the CDR3 is TGTGCCAGCAGTGAACCCGGCAGGGCGTATGAGCAGTTCTTC.

This clone was seen more than once but under ten times. The rearrangement links TRBV7-6 to TRBJ1-4; 8 bases fit TRBD1. The CDR3 extends over 15 amino acids. Per the germline V gene, CDR1 is SGHVS and CDR2 is FNYEAQ. J was trimmed by 4 bases and V by 6 bases; bases with no gene match: 7. In DNA form, the CDR3 reads TGTGCCAGCAGAGCCACGGGACAGGATAATGAAAAACTGTTTTTT. Protein product: CASRATGQDNEKLFF.

The genes are TRBV6-4 and TRBJ1-5; no definite D call. Trimming took off 4 bases at V and 6 bases at J, with 10 bases between the two ends. Germline V gives CDR1 MRHNA, CDR2 SNTAGT. This CDR3 spans 13 amino acids. The CDR3 region is CASSGEEGQPQHF. The CDR3 DNA is TGTGCCAGCAGTGGGGAAGAGGGTCAGCCCCAGCATTTT.

The V and J genes are TRBV27 and TRBJ2-5; 7 bases are shared with TRBD1. CDR1 and CDR2 from the germline V gene are MNHEY and SMNVEV (reference sequence). The CDR3 is 13 residues long. V lost 4 bases to trimming and J lost 5 bases; unmatched junction nucleotides: 4. CDR3 residues: CASSWGRGETQYF. The CDR3 DNA follows: TGTGCCAGCAGTTGGGGCAGGGGGGAGACCCAGTACTTC.

This clone has only one observation. The rearrangement uses TRBV28 and TRBJ1-5; 9 nucleotides line up with TRBD1. Trimming at V came to 3 bases and at J to 6 bases, leaving 6 bases not matched to a gene. CDR3 length: 15 residues. CDR1 MDHEN and CDR2 SYDVKM come from the germline V gene. CDR3 bases: TGTGCCAGCAGTTTTCTACAGGGGGCTGGTCAGCCCCAGCATTTT. Translating gives CASSFLQGAGQPQHF.

The gene calls are TRBV5-4 and TRBJ2-3; D remains ambiguous. The germline gives CDR1 SGHNT, CDR2 YYREEE (reference sequence). V was clipped by 4 bases and J by 1 base, with 16 bases between them. The CDR3 is 16 amino acids. The CDR3 loop reads CASSLPRRGGTDTQYF. The CDR3 nucleotides read TGTGCCAGCAGCCTACCACGGCGAGGTGGCACAGATACGCAGTATTTT. The full variable domain, its missing parts supplied by reference TRBV5-4 and TRBJ2-3, is ETGVTQSPTHLIKTRGQQVTLRCSSQSGHNTVSWYQQALGQGPQFIFQYYREEENGRGNFPPRFSGLQFPNYSSELNVNALELDDSALYLCASSLPRRGGTDTQYFGPGTRLTVL.

V is TRBV7-9 and J is TRBJ2-1; maybe TRBD1 (6 bases). The CDR3 totals 14 residues. The germline V and J ends were trimmed by 2 bases and 2 bases, with 7 bases remaining between them. Germline-derived CDR1 and CDR2 are SEHNR and FQNEAQ (reference sequence). CDR3 bases: TGTGCCAGCAGCTTAACAGGGACCTACAATGAGCAGTTCTTC. Protein product: CASSLTGTYNEQFF.

The chain employs TRBV7-9 and TRBJ2-3; 16 bases line up with TRBD2. CDR3 length equals 17 residues. Germline V gene lookup returns CDR1 SEHNR and CDR2 FQNEAQ (reference sequence). V gave up 5 bases and J gave up 4 bases; unmatched junction bases: 6. CDR3 sequence: CASSGTSGRGPADTQYF. The CDR3 region has the DNA TGTGCCAGCAGCGGGACTAGCGGGAGGGGTCCCGCAGATACGCAGTATTTT.

This clone was found once. A junction end diverges from the germline sequence, so it may reflect a read error. This chain uses TRBV7-7 with TRBJ2-1, with 9 bases aligning to TRBD2. The CDR3 covers 15 residues. Germline CDR1 SSHAT, CDR2 FNYEAQ (reference sequence). This CDR3 reads CASSLWSSGGVEQFF. The CDR3 nucleotides are TGTGCTAGCAGCTTATGGAGTAGCGGGGGAGTTGAGCAGTTCTTC.

The rearrangement links TRBV19 to TRBJ2-5; 11 bases fit TRBD2. V dropped 6 bases and J dropped 4; count of bases not matched to a gene: 7. CDR1 and CDR2 from the germline V gene are LNHDA and SQIVND (reference sequence). The CDR3 contains 15 residues. The CDR3 loop reads CASSITSGSGETQYF. The CDR3 nucleotides read TGTGCCAGTAGCATTACTAGCGGGAGCGGAGAGACCCAGTACTTC.

The genes are TRBV7-9 and TRBJ1-2, with 7 bases that match TRBD1. The CDR3 length is 19 residues. J gave up 0 bases and V 2 bases, and 15 bases lay outside the gene matches. Germline V gene lookup returns CDR1 SEHNR and CDR2 FQNEAQ (reference sequence). For the CDR3, the DNA is TGTGCCAGCAGCTTACCTGAAGGTGCGACAGGGTGGTCTAACTATGGCTACACCTTC. Its protein product is CASSLPEGATGWSNYGYTF.

The CDR3 reads CASSLGDRSYEQYF. In nucleotides, the CDR3 is TGCGCCAGCAGCTTGGGGGACAGATCCTACGAGCAGTACTTC. The rearrangement joins TRBV5-1 to TRBJ2-7; 7 bases are shared with TRBD1. V gave up 0 bases and J gave up 1 base; unmatched junction bases: 1. The CDR3 runs to 14 residues. CDR1 SGHRS and CDR2 YFSETQ come from the germline V gene.

The V gene is TRBV5-1, the J gene TRBJ1-2; 10 bases are a match to TRBD1. The germline V gene has CDR1 SGHRS and CDR2 YFSETQ. Trimming removed 4 bases from V and 8 bases from J; junction bases left unmatched: 5. There are 13 residues in the CDR3. The CDR3 coding sequence is TGCGCCAGCAGCCTGACAGGGGGCTTAGGCTACACCTTC. Translated, it gives CASSLTGGLGYTF. Based on the CDR3 plus reference TRBV5-1 and TRBJ1-2, the full variable domain is KAGVTQTPRYLIKTRGQQVTLSCSPISGHRSVSWYQQTPGQGLQFLFEYFSETQRNKGNFPGRFSGRQFSNSRSEMNVSTLELGDSALYLCASSLTGGLGYTFGSGTRLTVV.

The V gene is TRBV9, the J gene TRBJ1-3, with D maybe TRBD1 (6 bases). The CDR3 covers 19 residues. Germline CDR1 is SGDLS and CDR2 is YYNGEE. The V end lost 3 bases, the J end lost 8 bases, and 30 bases lay between the germline ends. CDR3 amino acids: CASSGPGGGGIKGGHTIYF. CDR3 sequence (DNA): TGTGCCAGCAGCGGTCCCGGGGGGGGTGGAATCAAAGGGGGACACACCATATATTTT.

The rearrangement joins TRBV7-5 to TRBJ1-2; TRBD1, as called in the table, went unchecked against the DNA. TRBV7-5 is an annotated pseudogene. The length of the CDR3 is 15 residues. The CDR3 sequence: CARSSLQGKHYGYTF. The CDR3 region has the DNA TGTGCCAGAAGCTCATTACAGGGGAAGCACTATGGCTACACCTTC.

The chain combines TRBV2 with TRBJ1-1, with 9 bases lining up with TRBD1. The trim removed 6 bases at V and 4 bases at J, leaving 9 bases unmatched. The CDR3 totals 15 residues. CDR1 and CDR2 (germline): SNHLY, FYNNEI. CDR3 DNA: TGTGCCAGCAGCGAGGACAGGGGAAGGGGCACTGAAGCTTTCTTT. Encoded protein: CASSEDRGRGTEAFF. Drawing the rest from reference TRBV2 and TRBJ1-1, the complete variable domain is EPEVTQTPSHQVTQMGQEVILRCVPISNHLYFYWYRQILGQKVEFLVSFYNNEISEKSEIFDDQFSVERPDGSNFTLKIRSTKLEDSAMYFCASSEDRGRGTEAFFGQGTRLTVV.